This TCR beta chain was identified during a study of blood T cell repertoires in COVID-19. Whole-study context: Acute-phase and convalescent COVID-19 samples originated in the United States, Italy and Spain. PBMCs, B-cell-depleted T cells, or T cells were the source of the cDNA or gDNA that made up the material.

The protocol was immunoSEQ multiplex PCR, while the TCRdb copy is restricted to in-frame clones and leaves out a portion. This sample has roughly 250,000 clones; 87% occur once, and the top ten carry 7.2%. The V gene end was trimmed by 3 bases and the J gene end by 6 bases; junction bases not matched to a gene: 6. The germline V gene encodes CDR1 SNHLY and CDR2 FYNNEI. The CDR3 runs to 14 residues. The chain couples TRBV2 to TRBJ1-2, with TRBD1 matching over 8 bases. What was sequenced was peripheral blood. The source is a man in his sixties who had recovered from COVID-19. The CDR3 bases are TGTGCCAGCAGTGAGGTCAGGGGGCACGATGGCTACACCTTC. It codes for CASSEVRGHDGYTF. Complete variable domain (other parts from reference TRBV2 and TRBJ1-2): EPEVTQTPSHQVTQMGQEVILRCVPISNHLYFYWYRQILGQKVEFLVSFYNNEISEKSEIFDDQFSVERPDGSNFTLKIRSTKLEDSAMYFCASSEVRGHDGYTFGSGTRLTVV.